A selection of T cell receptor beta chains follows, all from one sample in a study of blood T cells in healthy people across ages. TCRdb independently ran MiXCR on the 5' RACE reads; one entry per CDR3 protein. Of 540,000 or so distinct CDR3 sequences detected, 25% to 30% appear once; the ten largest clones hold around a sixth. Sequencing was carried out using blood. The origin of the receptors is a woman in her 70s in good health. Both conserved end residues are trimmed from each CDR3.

cdr3_aa: ASSEPAGPSTDTQY
v_call: TRBV25-1
j_call: TRBJ2-3

cdr3_aa: ASSHTGQYPDTQY
v_call: TRBV3-1
j_call: TRBJ2-3

cdr3_aa: SVGRERNQPQH
v_call: TRBV29-1
j_call: TRBJ1-5

cdr3_aa: ASDFTGTANSPLH
v_call: TRBV2
j_call: TRBJ1-6

cdr3_aa: ASSASGIATDTQY
v_call: TRBV7-2
j_call: TRBJ2-3

cdr3_aa: ASSRWEQETQY
v_call: TRBV3-1
j_call: TRBJ2-5

cdr3_aa: SASFGTASGNTIY
v_call: TRBV20-1
j_call: TRBJ1-3

cdr3_aa: SAQGQGTHYGYT
v_call: TRBV20-1
j_call: TRBJ1-2

cdr3_aa: ASRVLAGGYNEQF
v_call: TRBV2
j_call: -

cdr3_aa: ASSQARDRSGAF
v_call: TRBV3-1
j_call: TRBJ1-1

cdr3_aa: SARDKRSNTGELF
v_call: TRBV20-1
j_call: TRBJ2-2

cdr3_aa: ASSPWGVRGSYGYT
v_call: TRBV3-1
j_call: TRBJ1-2

cdr3_aa: ASSVGSPGHHNSPLH
v_call: TRBV7-2
j_call: TRBJ1-6

cdr3_aa: ASSPRDRDTIEAF
v_call: TRBV5-1
j_call: TRBJ1-1

cdr3_aa: ASSKTGKETQY
v_call: TRBV7-2
j_call: TRBJ2-5

cdr3_aa: ASSFNPPEQY
v_call: TRBV5-1
j_call: -

cdr3_aa: ASSSSNRKGGYT
v_call: TRBV12-3/TRBV12-4
j_call: TRBJ1-2

cdr3_aa: SAIQGVSYNEQF
v_call: TRBV20-1
j_call: TRBJ2-1

cdr3_aa: ASTGQGPYEQY
v_call: TRBV28
j_call: TRBJ2-7

cdr3_aa: SVDLGREKLF
v_call: TRBV29-1
j_call: TRBJ1-4

cdr3_aa: ASSGYGEPQH
v_call: TRBV6-2/TRBV6-3
j_call: TRBJ1-5

cdr3_aa: ASSLSGRELF
v_call: TRBV7-6
j_call: TRBJ2-2

cdr3_aa: SARVGGHRNTEAF
v_call: TRBV20-1
j_call: TRBJ1-1

cdr3_aa: ASSDRTENTEAF
v_call: TRBV6-2/TRBV6-3
j_call: TRBJ1-1

cdr3_aa: ASSQQVVEQY
v_call: TRBV4-3
j_call: TRBJ2-7

cdr3_aa: ASSSVLGPYNEQF
v_call: TRBV6-2/TRBV6-3
j_call: TRBJ2-1

cdr3_aa: ASSASGGQIFYNEQF
v_call: TRBV6-1
j_call: TRBJ2-1

cdr3_aa: ASSFTSGTDTQY
v_call: TRBV7-2
j_call: TRBJ2-3

cdr3_aa: SIRTGHYGYT
v_call: TRBV29-1
j_call: TRBJ1-2

cdr3_aa: ASSLDITGTSPLH
v_call: TRBV5-1
j_call: TRBJ1-6

cdr3_aa: ASSLGTENQPQH
v_call: TRBV5-1
j_call: TRBJ1-5

cdr3_aa: ASGQLNGGEAF
v_call: TRBV7-9
j_call: TRBJ1-1

cdr3_aa: ASSPFLGGAGGYT
v_call: TRBV16
j_call: TRBJ1-2

cdr3_aa: SAEGLGYNEQF
v_call: TRBV20-1
j_call: TRBJ2-1

cdr3_aa: ASSLGWSSSPLH
v_call: TRBV7-2
j_call: TRBJ1-6

cdr3_aa: ASSLQVSGGRNQPQH
v_call: TRBV5-1
j_call: TRBJ1-5

cdr3_aa: ASSPVLSGNTIY
v_call: TRBV14
j_call: TRBJ1-3

cdr3_aa: ASSYSNYQETQY
v_call: TRBV6-5
j_call: TRBJ2-5

cdr3_aa: ASSVGSLSAYGYT
v_call: TRBV9
j_call: TRBJ1-2

cdr3_aa: SASWQEDTQY
v_call: TRBV20-1
j_call: TRBJ2-3

cdr3_aa: ASSLFYRGTETQY
v_call: TRBV11-3
j_call: TRBJ2-5

cdr3_aa: SAIRQVDQPQH
v_call: TRBV20-1
j_call: TRBJ1-5

cdr3_aa: ATSRDFKETQY
v_call: TRBV15
j_call: TRBJ2-5

cdr3_aa: ASSSTGTSGGETQY
v_call: TRBV3-1
j_call: TRBJ2-5

cdr3_aa: ASSSRLGWETQY
v_call: TRBV5-6
j_call: TRBJ2-5

cdr3_aa: ASSLTLGGVEETQY
v_call: TRBV5-1
j_call: TRBJ2-5

cdr3_aa: ASRSRLFGETQY
v_call: TRBV5-1
j_call: TRBJ2-5

cdr3_aa: ASSPWTGGGEKLF
v_call: TRBV7-9
j_call: TRBJ1-4